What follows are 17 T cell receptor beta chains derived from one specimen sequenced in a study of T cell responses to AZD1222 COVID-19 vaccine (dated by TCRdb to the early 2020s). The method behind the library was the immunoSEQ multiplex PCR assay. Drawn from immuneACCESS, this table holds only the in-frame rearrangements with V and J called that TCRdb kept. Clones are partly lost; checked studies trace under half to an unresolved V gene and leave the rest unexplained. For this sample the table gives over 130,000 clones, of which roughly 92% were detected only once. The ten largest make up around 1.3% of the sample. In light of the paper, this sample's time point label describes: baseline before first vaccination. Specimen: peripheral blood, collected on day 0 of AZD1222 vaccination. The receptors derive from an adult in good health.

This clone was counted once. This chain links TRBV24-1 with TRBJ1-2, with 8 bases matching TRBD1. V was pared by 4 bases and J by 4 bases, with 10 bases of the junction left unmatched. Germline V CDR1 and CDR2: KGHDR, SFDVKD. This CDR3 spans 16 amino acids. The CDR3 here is CATSENIGGQGYGYTF. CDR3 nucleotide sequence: TGTGCCACCAGTGAAAATATTGGAGGACAGGGCTATGGCTACACCTTC.

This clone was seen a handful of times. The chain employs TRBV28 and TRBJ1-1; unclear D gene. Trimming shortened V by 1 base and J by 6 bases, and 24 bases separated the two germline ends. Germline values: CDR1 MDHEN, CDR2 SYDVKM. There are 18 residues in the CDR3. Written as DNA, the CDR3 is TGTGCCAGCAGTTTATACTCAGGCCGGGGTTTCGGGCGGGCTGAAGCTTTCTTT. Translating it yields CASSLYSGRGFGRAEAFF.

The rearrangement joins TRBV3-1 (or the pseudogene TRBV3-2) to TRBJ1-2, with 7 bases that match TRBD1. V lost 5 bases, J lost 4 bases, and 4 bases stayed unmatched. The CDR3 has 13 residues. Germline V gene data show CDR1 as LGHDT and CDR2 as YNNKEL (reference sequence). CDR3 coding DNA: TGTGCCAGCAGCTCACAGGGGTCCTATGGCTACACCTTC. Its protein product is CASSSQGSYGYTF.

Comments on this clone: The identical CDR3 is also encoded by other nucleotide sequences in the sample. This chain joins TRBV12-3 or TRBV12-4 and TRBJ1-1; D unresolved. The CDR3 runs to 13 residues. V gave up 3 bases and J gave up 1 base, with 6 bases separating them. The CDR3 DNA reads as TGTGCCAGCAGTTTTGAGGGGAACACTGAAGCTTTCTTT. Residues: CASSFEGNTEAFF.

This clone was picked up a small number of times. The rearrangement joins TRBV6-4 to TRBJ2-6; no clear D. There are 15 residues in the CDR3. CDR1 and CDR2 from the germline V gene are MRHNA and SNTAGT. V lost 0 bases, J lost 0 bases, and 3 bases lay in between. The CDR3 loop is CASSDSHSGANVLTF. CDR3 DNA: TGTGCCAGCAGTGACTCACACTCTGGGGCCAACGTCCTGACTTTC.

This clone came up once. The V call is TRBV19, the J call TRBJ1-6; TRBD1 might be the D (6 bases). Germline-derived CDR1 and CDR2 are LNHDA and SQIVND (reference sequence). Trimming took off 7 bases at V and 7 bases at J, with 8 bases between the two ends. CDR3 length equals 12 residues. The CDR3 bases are TGTGCCAGTACGAGGGGGAATTCACCCCTCCACTTT. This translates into CASTRGNSPLHF.

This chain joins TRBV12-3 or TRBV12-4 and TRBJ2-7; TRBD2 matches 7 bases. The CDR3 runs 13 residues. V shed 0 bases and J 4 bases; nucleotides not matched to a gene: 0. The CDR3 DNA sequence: TGTGCCAGCAGTTTAGCGGGGGGGTACGAGCAGTACGTC. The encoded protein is CASSLAGGYEQYV.

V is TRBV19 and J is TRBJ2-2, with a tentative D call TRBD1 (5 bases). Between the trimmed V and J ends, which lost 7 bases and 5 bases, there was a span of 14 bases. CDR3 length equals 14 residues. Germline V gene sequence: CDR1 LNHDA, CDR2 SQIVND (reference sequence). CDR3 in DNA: TGTGCCAGTACTGATCAGGGTGTAACCGGGGAGCTGTTTTTT. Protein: CASTDQGVTGELFF.

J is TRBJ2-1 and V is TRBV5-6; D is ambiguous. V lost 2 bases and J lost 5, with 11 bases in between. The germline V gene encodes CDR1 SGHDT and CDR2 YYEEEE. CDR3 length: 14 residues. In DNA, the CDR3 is TGTGCCAGCAGCTTCAGTGTAACAGACAATGAGCAGTTCTTC. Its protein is CASSFSVTDNEQFF.

The CDR3 region has the DNA TGTGCCATCAGTTCTTCAGGGGGAAATCAGCCCCAGCATTTT. This gives the protein CAISSSGGNQPQHF. V usage is TRBV10-3 and J usage is TRBJ1-5, with TRBD1 matching over 7 bases. Germline V lookup: CDR1 ENHRY, CDR2 SYGVKD. Trimming at V came to 5 bases and at J to 4 bases, leaving 5 bases not matched to a gene. The CDR3 extends over 14 amino acids.

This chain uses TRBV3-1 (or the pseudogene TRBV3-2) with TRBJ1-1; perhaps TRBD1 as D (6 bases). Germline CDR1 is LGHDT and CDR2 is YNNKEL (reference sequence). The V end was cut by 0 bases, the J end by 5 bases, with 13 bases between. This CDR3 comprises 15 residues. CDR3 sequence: CASSQEGAGWTEAFF. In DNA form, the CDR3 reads TGTGCCAGCAGCCAAGAGGGGGCAGGTTGGACTGAAGCTTTCTTT.

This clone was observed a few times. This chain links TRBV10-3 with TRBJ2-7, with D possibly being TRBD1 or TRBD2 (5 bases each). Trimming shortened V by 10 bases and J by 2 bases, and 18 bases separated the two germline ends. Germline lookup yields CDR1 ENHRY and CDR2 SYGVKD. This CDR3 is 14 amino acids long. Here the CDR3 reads CATRAGAATYEQYV. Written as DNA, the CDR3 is TGTGCCACCAGGGCCGGGGCAGCCACCTACGAGCAGTACGTC.

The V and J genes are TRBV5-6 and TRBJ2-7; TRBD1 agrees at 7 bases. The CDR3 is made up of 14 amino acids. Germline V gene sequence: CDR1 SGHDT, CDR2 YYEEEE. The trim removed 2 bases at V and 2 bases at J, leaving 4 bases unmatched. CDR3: CASSFGTGAYEQYV. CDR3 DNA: TGTGCCAGCAGCTTTGGTACAGGGGCCTACGAGCAGTACGTC.

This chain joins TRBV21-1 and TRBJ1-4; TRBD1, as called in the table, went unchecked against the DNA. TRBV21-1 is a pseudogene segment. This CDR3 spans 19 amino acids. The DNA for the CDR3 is TGTGCCAGCCGGTGTGGCGATAGGGGGCAGAACGGGACTAATGAAAAACTGTTTTTT. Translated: CASRCGDRGQNGTNEKLFF.

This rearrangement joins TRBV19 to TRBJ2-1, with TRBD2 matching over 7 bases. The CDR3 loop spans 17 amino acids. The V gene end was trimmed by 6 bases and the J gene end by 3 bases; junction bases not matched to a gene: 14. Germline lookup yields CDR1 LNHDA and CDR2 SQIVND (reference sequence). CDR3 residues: CASSSGLGPDLYNEQFF. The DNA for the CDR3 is TGTGCCAGTAGCAGTGGACTAGGCCCCGACCTCTACAATGAGCAGTTCTTC. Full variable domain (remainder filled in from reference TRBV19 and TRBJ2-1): DGGITQSPKYLFRKEGQNVTLSCEQNLNHDAMYWYRQDPGQGLRLIYYSQIVNDFQKGDIAEGYSVSREKKESFPLTVTSAQKNPTAFYLCASSSGLGPDLYNEQFFGPGTRLTVL.

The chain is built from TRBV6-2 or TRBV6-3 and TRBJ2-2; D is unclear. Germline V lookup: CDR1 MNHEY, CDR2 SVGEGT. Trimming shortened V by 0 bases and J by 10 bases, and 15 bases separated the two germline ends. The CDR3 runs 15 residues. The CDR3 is CASSYSPDRRPELFF. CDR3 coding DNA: TGTGCCAGCAGTTACTCCCCGGACCGGCGGCCGGAGCTGTTTTTT.

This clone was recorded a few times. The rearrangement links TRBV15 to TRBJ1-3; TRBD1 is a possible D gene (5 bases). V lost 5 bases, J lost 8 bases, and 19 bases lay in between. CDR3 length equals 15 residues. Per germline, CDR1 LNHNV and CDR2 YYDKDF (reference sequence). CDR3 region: CATSPHGGGGDTIYF. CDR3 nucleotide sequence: TGTGCCACCAGCCCTCACGGCGGGGGTGGCGACACCATATATTTT.